This T cell receptor (beta chain) was retrieved from a study of T cell responses to AZD1222 COVID-19 vaccine. Broader study findings: Repertoires were obtained only post-peak T cell response. White British donors predominated, females outnumbered males, and clonal diversity was possibly underestimated. Baseline serology detected seropositivity in only a handful of AZD1222 recipients. Increases in Spike-specific TCR breadth and depth were seen after two AZD1222 doses.

TCRdb keeps only in-frame clones here, not all; method: immunoSEQ multiplex PCR. The table lists about 150,000 clones, roughly nine tenths of them singletons, with 3.8% in the top ten. This CDR3 region has 17 residues. The V gene end was trimmed by 3 bases and the J gene end by 0 bases; junction bases not matched to a gene: 10. CDR1 is SGHRS, CDR2 YFSETQ, per germline. For this clone: Its target is unknown.

The V gene is TRBV5-1, the J gene TRBJ1-2; 8 nucleotides match TRBD1. The source was peripheral blood, collected 28 days after the second AZD1222 dose. This clonotype was sampled from an adult who received the AZD1222 COVID-19 vaccine. The CDR3 bases are TGCGCCAGCAGCTGGGAAGGGGACAGGCCAACTAACTATGGCTACACCTTC. It translates to CASSWEGDRPTNYGYTF. The full variable domain, rest sourced from reference TRBV5-1 and TRBJ1-2, is KAGVTQTPRYLIKTRGQQVTLSCSPISGHRSVSWYQQTPGQGLQFLFEYFSETQRNKGNFPGRFSGRQFSNSRSEMNVSTLELGDSALYLCASSWEGDRPTNYGYTFGSGTRLTVV.